The 18 T cell receptor beta chains below come from one sample, sequenced in a study of T cells after yellow fever vaccination. Using its own MiXCR run on the 5' RACE reads, TCRdb lists one record per CDR3 protein. This sample has 200,000 to 250,000 distinct CDR3 sequences, with 6.9% found just once. The source material was CD4+ T cells sorted from PBMCs, sampled 15 days after the yellow fever booster vaccination. These TCRs come from a man aged 30 to 45 who received the YFV17D yellow fever vaccine.

The table lists this clonotype with many counts. The chain is built from TRBV20-1 and TRBJ2-7, with 8 bases matching TRBD1. Trimming cost V 5 bases and J 6 bases; bases outside gene matches: 9. This CDR3 contains 13 residues. The germline V gene encodes CDR1 DFQATT and CDR2 SNEGSKA (reference sequence). The CDR3 protein is CSASGQGGREQYF. DNA for the CDR3: TGCAGTGCTTCTGGACAGGGCGGTCGCGAGCAGTACTTC.

This clonotype was found a few times. This may be a read error: a much more frequent sequence differs by one nucleotide. The V and J genes are TRBV5-5 and TRBJ2-1; D is ambiguous. The V gene's germline CDR1 is SGHKS and CDR2 YYEKEE (reference sequence). V was cut by 2 bases and J by 4 bases, with 7 bases left in between. This CDR3 spans 13 amino acids. The DNA for the CDR3 is TGTGCCAGCAGCTTCGACTCTTACAATGAGCAGTTCTTC. This translates into CASSFDSYNEQFF.

A few counts support this clonotype. The chain carries TRBV20-1 and TRBJ1-2, with D unclear. The CDR3 sequence is 14 residues long. Trimming pared 5 bases from V and 5 bases from J, leaving 18 bases between. The germline V gene encodes CDR1 DFQATT and CDR2 SNEGSKA (reference sequence). DNA for the CDR3: TGCAGTGCTCGCACGATCGGGGTAGGGTATGGCTACACCTTC. Translating gives CSARTIGVGYGYTF.

V is TRBV5-6 and J is TRBJ1-1, with TRBD1 matching over 7 bases. This CDR3 region has 13 residues. The V gene end was trimmed by 2 bases and the J gene end by 10 bases; junction bases not matched to a gene: 8. CDR1 and CDR2 from the germline V gene are SGHDT and YYEEEE. CDR3 in amino acids: CASSFEGAGTAFF. The DNA of the CDR3 is TGTGCCAGCAGCTTTGAGGGGGCCGGAACAGCTTTCTTT.

There are a few counts of this clonotype. This chain uses TRBV9 with TRBJ2-2; 12 bases align to TRBD2. Looked up from germline, CDR1 is SGDLS and CDR2 is YYNGEE. The CDR3 sequence is 18 residues long. V dropped 0 bases and J dropped 5; count of bases not matched to a gene: 8. The CDR3 nucleotides read TGTGCCAGCAGCGTAGATCCTAGCGGGAGGGCCGAAACCGGGGAGCTGTTTTTT. The encoded protein is CASSVDPSGRAETGELFF.

CDR3 coding DNA: TGTGCCAGCAGCTTAGACAATCAGCCCCAGCATTTT. It encodes CASSLDNQPQHF. This chain joins TRBV7-9 and TRBJ1-5; D not resolved. Per germline, CDR1 SEHNR and CDR2 FQNEAQ (reference sequence). The CDR3 runs to 12 residues. Trimming took off 1 base at V and 3 bases at J, with 1 base between the two ends.

Note on this clonotype: A much larger clone lies a single base off, so this may be a read error. The chain carries TRBV5-1 and TRBJ2-5; D uncertain. CDR1 is SGHRS and CDR2 is YFSETQ in the germline V gene. This CDR3 comprises 11 residues. V was clipped by 4 bases and J by 5 bases, with 6 bases between them. CDR3 amino acids: CASSIDETQYF. Here the CDR3 DNA reads TGCGCCAGCAGCATCGATGAGACCCAGTACTTC. Full variable domain (rest looked up from reference TRBV5-1 and TRBJ2-5): KAGVTQTPRYLIKTRGQQVTLSCSPISGHRSVSWYQQTPGQGLQFLFEYFSETQRNKGNFPGRFSGRQFSNSRSEMNVSTLELGDSALYLCASSIDETQYFGPGTRLLVL.

This clonotype was seen at least ten times. The gene calls are TRBV20-1 and TRBJ2-7; the D gene is possibly TRBD1 (6 bases). CDR3 length: 12 residues. V was pared by 0 bases and J by 5 bases, with 8 bases between. Germline values: CDR1 DFQATT, CDR2 SNEGSKA (reference sequence). The DNA for the CDR3 is TGCAGTGCTAGAGAACAGGGCCACGAGCAGTACTTC. Its protein product is CSAREQGHEQYF.

This chain connects TRBV24-1 to TRBJ2-3, with D maybe TRBD2 (6 bases). This CDR3 spans 15 amino acids. V shed 1 base and J shed 4 bases, with 11 bases lying between them. CDR1 KGHDR and CDR2 SFDVKD come from the germline V gene. The CDR3 protein is CATSDFGGRPDTQYF. CDR3 nucleotides: TGTGCCACCAGTGATTTTGGGGGGAGACCAGATACGCAGTATTTT.

This clonotype turned up a few times. This chain uses TRBV6-5 with TRBJ2-3; no firm D call. Germline loops: CDR1 MNHEY, CDR2 SVGAGI. The V gene lost 2 bases and the J gene lost 0 bases, with 15 bases spanning the gap. The CDR3 is 17 residues long. The CDR3 sequence is CASSYLGSQISTDTQYF. CDR3 sequence (DNA): TGTGCCAGCAGTTACCTGGGGTCCCAAATTAGCACAGATACGCAGTATTTT.

Ten or more counts support this clonotype. This chain uses TRBV9 with TRBJ2-3; TRBD2 aligns across 8 bases. The CDR3 extends over 15 amino acids. The germline V gene encodes CDR1 SGDLS and CDR2 YYNGEE. V trimming: 4 bases; J trimming: 0 bases; junction bases outside the gene matches: 4. CDR3 nucleotides: TGTGCCAGCAGCCGGATAGCGGGAAGCACAGATACGCAGTATTTT. Encoded protein: CASSRIAGSTDTQYF. Based on the CDR3 plus reference TRBV9 and TRBJ2-3, the full variable domain is DSGVTQTPKHLITATGQRVTLRCSPRSGDLSVYWYQQSLDQGLQFLIQYYNGEERAKGNILERFSAQQFPDLHSELNLSSLELGDSALYFCASSRIAGSTDTQYFGPGTRLTVL.

This clonotype was recorded a few times. This sequence joins TRBV20-1 and TRBJ2-3; 8 bases are a match to TRBD1. Unmatched junction bases numbered 6, after V lost 2 bases and J lost 2 bases. The CDR3 runs to 15 residues. Germline assignment: CDR1 DFQATT and CDR2 SNEGSKA (reference sequence). The CDR3 region is CSARRTGTFTDTQYF. The CDR3 nucleotides are TGCAGTGCTAGAAGGACAGGGACCTTCACAGATACGCAGTATTTT.

The V gene is TRBV20-1, the J gene TRBJ2-7, with 11 nucleotides matching TRBD2. With 5 bases clipped from V and 3 bases from J, the junction kept 12 bases outside the gene matches. The CDR3 totals 16 residues. Germline CDR1 reads DFQATT; CDR2 reads SNEGSKA (reference sequence). CDR3 residues: CSAQGFTSGSHYEQYF. The CDR3 DNA follows: TGCAGTGCTCAAGGGTTTACTAGCGGGAGTCACTACGAGCAGTACTTC.

This clonotype was recorded at least ten times. The chain combines TRBV6-1 with TRBJ2-7; 8 bases agree with TRBD1. The germline gives CDR1 MNHNS, CDR2 SASEGT. V was pared by 3 bases and J by 0 bases, with 4 bases of the junction left unmatched. CDR3 length: 15 amino acids. CDR3 in DNA: TGTGCCAGCAGTGAGTGGGGACAGGTCTCCTACGAGCAGTACTTC. Translation: CASSEWGQVSYEQYF.

The V call is TRBV5-1, the J call TRBJ2-2; D is perhaps TRBD1 or TRBD2 (5 bases each). The CDR3 contains 14 residues. The V end lost 5 bases, the J end lost 7 bases, and 15 bases lay between the germline ends. Germline CDR1 is SGHRS and CDR2 is YFSETQ. For the CDR3, the DNA is TGCGCCAGCAGTCCGGGACGCCGTGACGGGGAGCTGTTTTTT. Translated, it gives CASSPGRRDGELFF.

This clonotype was observed many times. This chain connects TRBV20-1 to TRBJ1-5; D gene ambiguous. From germline, CDR1 is DFQATT and CDR2 SNEGSKA (reference sequence). The CDR3 is made up of 12 amino acids. With 6 bases removed from V and 6 bases from J, the gap between germline ends came to 12 bases. CDR3 sequence reads: CSAQDSGQPQHF. CDR3 DNA: TGCAGTGCCCAGGATTCAGGTCAGCCCCAGCATTTT.

This clonotype appeared a few times. The chain employs TRBV20-1 and TRBJ1-5; unclear D gene. The CDR3 totals 13 residues. Looked up from germline, CDR1 is DFQATT and CDR2 is SNEGSKA (reference sequence). V lost 1 base, J lost 0 bases, and 4 bases lay in between. DNA of the CDR3: TGCAGTGCTAGAGGGGATAGCAATCAGCCCCAGCATTTT. Translated, it gives CSARGDSNQPQHF.

This clonotype was seen more than once but under ten times. The chain links TRBV4-3 to TRBJ2-5; possibly TRBD2 for D (5 bases). CDR1 and CDR2 (germline): LGHNA, YSLEER. With 5 bases removed from V and 3 bases from J, the gap between germline ends came to 10 bases. The length of the CDR3 is 13 residues. CDR3 bases: TGCGCCAGCAGCGCCGGGATCGAAGAGACCCAGTACTTC. Its translation is CASSAGIEETQYF.